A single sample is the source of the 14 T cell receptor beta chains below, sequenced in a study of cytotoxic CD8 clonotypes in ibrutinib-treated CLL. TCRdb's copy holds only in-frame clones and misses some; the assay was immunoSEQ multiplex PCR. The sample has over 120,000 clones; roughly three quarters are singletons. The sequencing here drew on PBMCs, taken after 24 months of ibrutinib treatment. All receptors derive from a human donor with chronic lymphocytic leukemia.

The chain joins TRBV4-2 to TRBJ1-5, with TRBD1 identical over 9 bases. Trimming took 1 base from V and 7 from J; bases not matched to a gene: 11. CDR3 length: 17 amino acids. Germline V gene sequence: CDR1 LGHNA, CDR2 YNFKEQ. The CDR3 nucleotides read TGTGCCAGCAGCCAAGGTTGGACAGGGGATGGGGGACAGCCCCAGCATTTT. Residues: CASSQGWTGDGGQPQHF.

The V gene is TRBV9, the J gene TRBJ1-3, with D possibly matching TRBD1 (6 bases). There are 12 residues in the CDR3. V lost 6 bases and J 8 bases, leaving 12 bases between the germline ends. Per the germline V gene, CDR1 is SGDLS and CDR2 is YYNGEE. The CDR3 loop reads CASTSQGDTIYF. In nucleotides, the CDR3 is TGTGCCAGCACCTCACAGGGAGACACCATATATTTT.

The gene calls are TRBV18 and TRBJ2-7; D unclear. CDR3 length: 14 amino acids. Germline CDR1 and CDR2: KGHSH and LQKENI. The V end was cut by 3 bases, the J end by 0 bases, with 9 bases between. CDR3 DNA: TGTGCCAGCTCACCGGGCACCAGCTCCTACGAGCAGTACTTC. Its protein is CASSPGTSSYEQYF.

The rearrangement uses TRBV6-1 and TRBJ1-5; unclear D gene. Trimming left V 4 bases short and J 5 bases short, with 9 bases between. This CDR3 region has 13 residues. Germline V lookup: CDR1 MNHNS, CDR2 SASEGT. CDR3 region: CASSGRKDQPQHF. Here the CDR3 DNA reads TGTGCCAGCAGTGGCCGCAAGGATCAGCCCCAGCATTTT.

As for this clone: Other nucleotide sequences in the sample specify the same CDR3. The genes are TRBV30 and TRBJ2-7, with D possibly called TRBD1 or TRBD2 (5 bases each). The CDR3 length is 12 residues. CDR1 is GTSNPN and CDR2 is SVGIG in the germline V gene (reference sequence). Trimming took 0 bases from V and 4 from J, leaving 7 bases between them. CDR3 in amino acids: CAWSVGGYEQYF. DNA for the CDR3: TGTGCCTGGAGTGTTGGGGGATACGAGCAGTACTTC.

The CDR3 region is CASSVGPGSGNTIYF. The CDR3 nucleotides are TGTGCCAGCAGCGTAGGGCCCGGCTCTGGAAACACCATATATTTT. The V gene is TRBV9, the J gene TRBJ1-3; D uncertain. Germline values: CDR1 SGDLS, CDR2 YYNGEE. This CDR3 is 15 amino acids long. The V end was cut by 0 bases, the J end by 0 bases, with 7 bases between.

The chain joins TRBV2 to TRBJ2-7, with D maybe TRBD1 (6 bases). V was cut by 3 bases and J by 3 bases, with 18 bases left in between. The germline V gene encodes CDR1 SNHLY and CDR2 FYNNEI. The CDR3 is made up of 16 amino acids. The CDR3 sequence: CASSETPGHVFYEQYF. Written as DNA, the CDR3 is TGTGCCAGCAGTGAGACCCCGGGACACGTATTCTACGAGCAGTACTTC.

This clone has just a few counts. CDR3 amino acids: CASSQRAGTDNSPLHF. The CDR3 DNA reads as TGCGCCAGCAGCCAGAGGGCCGGGACGGATAATTCACCCCTCCACTTT. The chain links TRBV4-3 to TRBJ1-6, with TRBD1 as a possible D gene (5 bases). The CDR3 spans 16 residues. V was pared by 3 bases and J by 5 bases, with 14 bases between. Germline-derived CDR1 and CDR2 are LGHNA and YSLEER.

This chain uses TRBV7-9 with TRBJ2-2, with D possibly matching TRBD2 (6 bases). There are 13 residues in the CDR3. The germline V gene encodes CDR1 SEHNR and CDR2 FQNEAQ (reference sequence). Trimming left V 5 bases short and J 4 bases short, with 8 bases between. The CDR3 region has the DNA TGTGCCAGCAGCCCGGGACTCACCGGGGAGCTGTTTTTT. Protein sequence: CASSPGLTGELFF. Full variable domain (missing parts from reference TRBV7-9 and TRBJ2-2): DTGVSQNPRHKITKRGQNVTFRCDPISEHNRLYWYRQTLGQGPEFLTYFQNEAQLEKSRLLSDRFSAERPKGSFSTLEIQRTEQGDSAMYLCASSPGLTGELFFGEGSRLTVL.

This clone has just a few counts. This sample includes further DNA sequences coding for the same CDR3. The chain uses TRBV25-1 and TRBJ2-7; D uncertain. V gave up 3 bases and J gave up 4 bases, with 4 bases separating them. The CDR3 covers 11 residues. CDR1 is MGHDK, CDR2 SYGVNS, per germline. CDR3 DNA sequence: TGTGCCAGCAGTGACCCTTACGAGCAGTACTTC. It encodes CASSDPYEQYF.

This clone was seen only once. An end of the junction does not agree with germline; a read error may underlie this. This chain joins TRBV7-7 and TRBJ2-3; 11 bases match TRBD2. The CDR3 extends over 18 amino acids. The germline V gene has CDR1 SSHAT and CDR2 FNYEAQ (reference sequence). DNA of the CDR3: TGTGCTAGCAGCCCCGCTCTTAGCGGGGGGGCACAGATCCCCACGCAGTATTTT. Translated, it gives CASSPALSGGAQIPTQYF.

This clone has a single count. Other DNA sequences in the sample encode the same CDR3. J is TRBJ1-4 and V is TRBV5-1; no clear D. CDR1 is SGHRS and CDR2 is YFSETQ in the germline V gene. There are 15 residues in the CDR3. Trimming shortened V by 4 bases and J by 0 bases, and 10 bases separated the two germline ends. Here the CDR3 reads CASSPGSATNEKLFF. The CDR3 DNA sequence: TGCGCCAGCAGCCCCGGCTCGGCAACTAATGAAAAACTGTTTTTT. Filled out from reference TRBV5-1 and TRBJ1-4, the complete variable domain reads KAGVTQTPRYLIKTRGQQVTLSCSPISGHRSVSWYQQTPGQGLQFLFEYFSETQRNKGNFPGRFSGRQFSNSRSEMNVSTLELGDSALYLCASSPGSATNEKLFFGSGTQLSVL.

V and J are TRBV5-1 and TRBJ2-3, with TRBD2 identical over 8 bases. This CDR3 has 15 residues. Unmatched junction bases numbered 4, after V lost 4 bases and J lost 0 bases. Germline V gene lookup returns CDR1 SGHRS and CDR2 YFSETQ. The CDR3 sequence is CASSTQRGSTDTQYF. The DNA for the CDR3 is TGCGCCAGCAGCACCCAGCGGGGGAGCACAGATACGCAGTATTTT.

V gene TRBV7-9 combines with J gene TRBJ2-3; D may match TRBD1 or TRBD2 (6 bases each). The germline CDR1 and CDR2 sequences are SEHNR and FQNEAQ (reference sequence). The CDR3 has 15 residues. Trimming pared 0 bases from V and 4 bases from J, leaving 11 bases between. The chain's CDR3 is CASSLAAGGADTQYF. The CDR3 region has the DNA TGTGCCAGCAGCTTAGCGGCCGGGGGCGCAGATACGCAGTATTTT.